One and the same sample provided the 9 T cell receptor beta chains below, sequenced in a study of HIV-infected children after antiretroviral therapy interruption. The treatment denotes: PENTA 11 planned treatment interruption arm or continuous ART arm. RNA-based 3' RACE libraries used unique molecular identifiers. MiXCR, applied by TCRdb to the 3' RACE reads, yields one record per CDR3 protein. This sample has fewer than 100,000 distinct CDR3 sequences; roughly 6.7% occur once, and the top ten carry about 1.1%. Specimen: CD45RA+ CD4+ T cells from PBMCs, pooled from several time points, collected from a donor given antiretroviral therapy, either interrupted or continuous. Subset reported: naive CD4+ CD45RA+ CD45RO- T cells. The receptors originated from a pool of human donors with HIV.

The rearrangement links TRBV3-1 to TRBJ2-2; D is possibly TRBD2 (5 bases). Trimming removed 4 bases from V and 5 bases from J, with 11 bases in between. The CDR3 is 14 residues long. Germline CDR1 reads LGHDT; CDR2 reads YNNKEL (reference sequence). For the CDR3, the DNA is TGTGCCAGCAGCCTTACCCCGGGGACCGGGGAGCTGTTTTTT. Its translation is CASSLTPGTGELFF. The complete variable domain, with remaining parts taken from reference TRBV3-1 and TRBJ2-2, reads DTAVSQTPKYLVTQMGNDKSIKCEQNLGHDTMYWYKQDSKKFLKIMFSYNNKELIINETVPNRFSPKSPDKAHLNLHINSLELGDSAVYFCASSLTPGTGELFFGEGSRLTVL.

This clonotype has a count of ten or more. J is TRBJ1-1 and V is TRBV7-9, with D possibly matching TRBD1 (5 bases). CDR1 and CDR2 from the germline V gene are SEHNR and FQNEAQ (reference sequence). The CDR3 covers 13 residues. Trimming cost V 6 bases and J 5 bases, with 13 bases left between them. The CDR3 protein is CASSSAQGTEAFF. The CDR3 nucleotides read TGTGCCAGCAGTAGCGCTCAGGGAACTGAAGCTTTCTTT.

This clonotype came up many times. The chain recombines TRBV19 with TRBJ1-1, with D unresolved. There are 13 residues in the CDR3. Per the germline V gene, CDR1 is LNHDA and CDR2 is SQIVND (reference sequence). Trimming removed 3 bases from V and 1 base from J, with 6 bases in between. CDR3 region: CASSMVQNTEAFF. The DNA for the CDR3 is TGTGCCAGTAGTATGGTCCAGAACACTGAAGCTTTCTTT.

This clonotype was observed many times. The rearrangement links TRBV7-9 to TRBJ1-6; 7 bases are a match to TRBD1. J was trimmed by 7 bases and V by 4 bases; bases with no gene match: 7. This CDR3 is built from 15 residues. Germline loops: CDR1 SEHNR, CDR2 FQNEAQ (reference sequence). The CDR3 loop reads CASSSSTGWNSPLHF. The CDR3 coding sequence is TGTGCCAGCAGCTCCTCGACAGGGTGGAATTCACCCCTCCACTTT.

This clonotype has ten or more counts. The chain carries TRBV20-1 and TRBJ2-7, with TRBD1 matching 11 bases. The germline gives CDR1 DFQATT, CDR2 SNEGSKA (reference sequence). Trimming removed 1 base from V and 6 bases from J; junction bases left unmatched: 8. The CDR3 extends over 15 amino acids. The CDR3 sequence is CSARVGGTGGSEQYF. In DNA form, the CDR3 reads TGCAGTGCTAGAGTGGGAGGGACAGGGGGGTCCGAGCAGTACTTC.

This clonotype has just a few counts. The chain links TRBV5-1 to TRBJ2-2; D gene uncertain. The CDR3 covers 16 residues. Trimming cost V 1 base and J 0 bases, with 10 bases left between them. Germline CDR1 and CDR2: SGHRS and YFSETQ. The CDR3: CASSLTTAANTGELFF. The DNA for the CDR3 is TGCGCCAGCAGCTTGACCACAGCCGCGAACACCGGGGAGCTGTTTTTT.

Many counts were recorded for this clonotype. The gene calls are TRBV5-1 and TRBJ2-7; 9 nucleotides match TRBD1. Trimming cost V 4 bases and J 3 bases; bases outside gene matches: 5. The CDR3 loop spans 14 amino acids. The germline CDR1 and CDR2 sequences are SGHRS and YFSETQ. The CDR3 protein is CASSGDRVGYEQYF. The CDR3 nucleotides are TGCGCCAGCAGCGGGGACAGGGTGGGCTACGAGCAGTACTTC.

This clonotype was seen ten or more times. V is TRBV10-3 and J is TRBJ2-1; D may match TRBD1 or TRBD2 (5 bases each). V was pared by 10 bases and J by 6 bases, with 13 bases between. Germline V lookup: CDR1 ENHRY, CDR2 SYGVKD. The CDR3 consists of 12 residues. This chain's CDR3 is CATSGSSNEQFF. As DNA, the CDR3 is TGTGCCACATCAGGGAGTTCCAATGAGCAGTTCTTC.

This clonotype was observed at least ten times. The V call is TRBV6-1, the J call TRBJ1-2; no clear D. The V end was cut by 2 bases, the J end by 1 base, with 11 bases between. There are 15 residues in the CDR3. From germline, CDR1 is MNHNS and CDR2 SASEGT. The CDR3 DNA follows: TGTGCCAGCAGTGAAAGTTGGTGGGGTAACTATGGCTACACCTTC. Translating gives CASSESWWGNYGYTF.